This T cell receptor (beta chain) comes out of a study of T cell responses to AZD1222 COVID-19 vaccine. Whole-study findings and limits: Repertoires were obtained only post-peak T cell response. Among AZD1222 vaccinees, only five or six were seropositive at baseline. Mostly white British, mostly female donors; authors suggested clonal diversity may be underestimated.

Profiled with immunoSEQ multiplex PCR; TCRdb holds only in-frame clones, not every one. The table lists more than 100,000 clones, 70% to 90% of them singletons. With regard to this clone: Its antigen is unidentified.

Between the trimmed V and J ends, which lost 2 bases and 3 bases, there was a span of 11 bases. Germline V gene sequence: CDR1 SGHRS, CDR2 YFSETQ. CDR3 length equals 14 residues. The chain carries TRBV5-1 and TRBJ1-2, with unresolved D. Sequencing used peripheral blood, obtained on day 0 of AZD1222 vaccination. This TCR was sampled from an adult in good health. Here the CDR3 reads CASSFVRADYGYTF. The CDR3 region has the DNA TGCGCCAGCAGCTTTGTTCGGGCCGACTATGGCTACACCTTC.